The clone carrying this T cell receptor (beta chain) showed up just once. The sample originates from a study of blood T cell repertoires in COVID-19. The CDR3 totals 15 residues. The ends lost 4 bases at V and 6 bases at J; junction bases unmatched: 7. The germline gives CDR1 MNHEY, CDR2 SVGAGI. Assay used: immunoSEQ multiplex PCR; TCRdb lists only in-frame clones, some missing. The data show tens of thousands of clones, with less than 95% seen just once and over 5% held by the top ten. The sample taken for sequencing was peripheral blood. The V gene is TRBV6-5, the J gene TRBJ2-3; the match to TRBD2 covers 10 bases. This TCR was sampled from a man aged 18 to 29 with COVID-19, enrolled during active disease. The CDR3 protein is CASSFRLAGIDTQYF. In DNA, the CDR3 is TGTGCCAGCAGTTTTCGACTAGCGGGTATCGATACGCAGTATTTT.